This T cell receptor beta chain was identified during a study of technical replicates of blood from a handful of donors (dated by TCRdb to between 2016 and 2019). CDR1 and CDR2 (MNHNY, SVGAGI) derive from the germline V gene (reference sequence). V sheds 5 bases and J sheds 2 bases, leaving 3 bases between their ends. Counted from cysteine to phenylalanine, this CDR3 has 12 amino acids. Just the 36-base CDR3 DNA is kept, in frame starting at base 1. In regard to this clone: Its antigen specificity is not known. Nothing much larger sits one base from this clone, and base qualities are not available.

The method behind the library was the immunoSEQ multiplex PCR assay. Sourced from immuneACCESS, this table was stored by TCRdb with only in-frame sequences that have V and J called. A share of the clones is absent; for the studies checked, an unresolved V gene accounts for under half, and the remainder has no known explanation. The sample profile shows some 70,000 clones; under 98% of them were found once. The top ten hold about 0.31% of the sample. The specimen sequenced was T cells isolated from PBMCs. The chain links TRBV6-6 with TRBJ2-2, with the D gene not clear enough to name. The receptor was derived from a human donor in good health. The CDR3: CASSPNTGELFF. Here is the DNA: TGTGCCAGCAGTCCAAACACCGGGGAGCTGTTTTTT.